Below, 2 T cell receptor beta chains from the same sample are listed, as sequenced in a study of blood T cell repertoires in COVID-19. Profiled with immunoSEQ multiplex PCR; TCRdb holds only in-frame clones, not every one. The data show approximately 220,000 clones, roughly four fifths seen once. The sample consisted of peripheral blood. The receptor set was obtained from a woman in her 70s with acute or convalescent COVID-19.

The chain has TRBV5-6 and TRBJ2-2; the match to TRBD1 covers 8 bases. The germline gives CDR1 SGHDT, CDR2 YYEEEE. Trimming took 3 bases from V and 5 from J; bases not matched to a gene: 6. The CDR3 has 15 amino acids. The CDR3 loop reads CASSYRGLVTGELFF. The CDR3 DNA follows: TGTGCCAGCAGCTACAGGGGGTTGGTGACCGGGGAGCTGTTTTTT.

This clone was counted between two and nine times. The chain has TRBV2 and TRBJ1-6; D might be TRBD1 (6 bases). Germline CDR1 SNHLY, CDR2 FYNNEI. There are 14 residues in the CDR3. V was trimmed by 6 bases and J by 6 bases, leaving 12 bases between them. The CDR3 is CASSEGVSNSPLHF. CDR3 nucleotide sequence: TGTGCCAGCAGCGAGGGGGTATCTAATTCACCCCTCCACTTT.